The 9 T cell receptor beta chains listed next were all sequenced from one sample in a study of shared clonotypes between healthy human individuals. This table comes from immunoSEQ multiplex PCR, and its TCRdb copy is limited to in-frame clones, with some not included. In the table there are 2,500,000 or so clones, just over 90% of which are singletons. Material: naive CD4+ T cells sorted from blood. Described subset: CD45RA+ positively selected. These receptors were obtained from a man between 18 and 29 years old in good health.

CDR3 bases: TGTGCCAGCAGTTCCCTAGCGGGGACCTACGAGCAGTACTTC. Translated, it gives CASSSLAGTYEQYF. This sequence joins TRBV27 and TRBJ2-7, with TRBD2 matching 9 bases. Germline V lookup: CDR1 MNHEY, CDR2 SMNVEV (reference sequence). V was pared by 4 bases and J by 2 bases, with 3 bases of the junction left unmatched. The CDR3 has 14 amino acids.

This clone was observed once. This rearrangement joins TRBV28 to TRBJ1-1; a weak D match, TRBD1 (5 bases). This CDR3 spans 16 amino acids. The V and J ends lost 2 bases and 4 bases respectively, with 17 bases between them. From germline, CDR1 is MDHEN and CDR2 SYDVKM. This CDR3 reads CASSLRAGKAVTEAFF. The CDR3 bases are TGTGCCAGCAGTTTAAGGGCAGGGAAGGCCGTCACTGAAGCTTTCTTT. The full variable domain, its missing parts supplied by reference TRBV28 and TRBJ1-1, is DVKVTQSSRYLVKRTGEKVFLECVQDMDHENMFWYRQDPGLGLRLIYFSYDVKMKEKGDIPEGYSVSREKKERFSLILESASTNQTSMYLCASSLRAGKAVTEAFFGQGTRLTVV.

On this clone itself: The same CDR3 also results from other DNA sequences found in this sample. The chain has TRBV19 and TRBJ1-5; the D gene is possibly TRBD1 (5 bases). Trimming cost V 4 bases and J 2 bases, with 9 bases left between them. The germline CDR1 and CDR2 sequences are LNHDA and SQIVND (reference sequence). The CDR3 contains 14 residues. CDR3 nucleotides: TGTGCCAGTAGTAGCACAGGAGGCAATCAGCCCCAGCATTTT. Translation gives CASSSTGGNQPQHF.

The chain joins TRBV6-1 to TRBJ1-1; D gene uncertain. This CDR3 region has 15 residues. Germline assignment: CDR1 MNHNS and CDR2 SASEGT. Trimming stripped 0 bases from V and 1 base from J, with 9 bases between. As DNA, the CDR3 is TGTGCCAGCAGTGAAGCGATTGCAGGGAACACTGAAGCTTTCTTT. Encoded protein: CASSEAIAGNTEAFF.

The CDR3, as DNA: TGTGCCATCGCGTGGGGGGACGAGCAGTACTTC. Residues: CAIAWGDEQYF. The chain carries TRBV10-3 and TRBJ2-7; D is possibly TRBD2 (6 bases). Germline CDR1 reads ENHRY; CDR2 reads SYGVKD. V shed 8 bases and J shed 5 bases, with 10 bases lying between them. This CDR3 is built from 11 residues.

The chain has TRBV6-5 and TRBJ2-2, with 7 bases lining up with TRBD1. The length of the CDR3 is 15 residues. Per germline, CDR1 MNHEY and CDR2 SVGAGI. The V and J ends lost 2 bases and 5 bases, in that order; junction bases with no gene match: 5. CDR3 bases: TGTGCCAGCAGTTACAGGACAGGAACGACCGGGGAGCTGTTTTTT. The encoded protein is CASSYRTGTTGELFF.

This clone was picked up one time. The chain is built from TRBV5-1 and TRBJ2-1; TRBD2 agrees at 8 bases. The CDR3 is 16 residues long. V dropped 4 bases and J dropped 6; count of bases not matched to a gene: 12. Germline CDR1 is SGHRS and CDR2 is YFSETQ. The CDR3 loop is CASSGYAGGPPNEQFF. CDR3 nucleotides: TGCGCCAGCAGCGGGTATGCGGGAGGACCCCCCAATGAGCAGTTCTTC.

The CDR3 spells CAIRSDRDSYEQYF. In nucleotides, the CDR3 is TGTGCCATCAGATCGGACAGGGACTCCTACGAGCAGTACTTC. This chain joins TRBV10-3 and TRBJ2-7; 8 bases map to TRBD1. Germline CDR1 is ENHRY and CDR2 is SYGVKD. The CDR3 consists of 14 residues. Trimming cost V 6 bases and J 0 bases; bases outside gene matches: 4.

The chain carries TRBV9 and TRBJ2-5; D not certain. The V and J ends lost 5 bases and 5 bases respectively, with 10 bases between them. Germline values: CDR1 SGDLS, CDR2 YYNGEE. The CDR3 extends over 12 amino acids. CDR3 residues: CASSGPGETQYF. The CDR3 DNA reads TGTGCCAGCAGTGGGCCCGGGGAGACCCAGTACTTC.